The clone carrying this T cell receptor beta chain showed up just a few times. The antigen is not known. Use of 60 Vbeta and 13 Jbeta primers characterized the PCR. TCRdb's table, derived via immunoSEQ multiplex PCR, lists solely in-frame clones and lacks some. Here the sample spans 100,000 to 120,000 clones, around four fifths being singletons. These data belong to a study of cytomegalovirus exposure and HLA in healthy donors. Study details: The Caucasian-associated ancestry cluster contained 75% to 85% of the approximately 400 genotyped donors. General observations from the study: Being productive about 87% or about 30% of the time was typical of most TCR beta V segments in an earlier analysis. After further analysis at a later stage, roughly 16,000 TCR beta sequences were associated with HLA alleles at 0.05 false discovery rate.

V gave up 7 bases and J gave up 9 bases; unmatched junction bases: 17. CDR3 length: 16 residues. Germline V gives CDR1 SGHRS, CDR2 YFSETQ. Healthy donors of bone marrow made up the group. Sequencing input: PBMCs. This sequence was found in a woman in her thirties or forties in good health and CMV-seropositive. This chain uses TRBV5-1 with TRBJ2-1; 9 positions match TRBD2. CDR3 sequence reads: CASPRGGLTTSAEQFF. The CDR3 DNA sequence: TGCGCCAGCCCGCGGGGGGGGCTAACTACTAGCGCTGAGCAGTTCTTC. The full variable domain, in which reference TRBV5-1 and TRBJ2-1 provide the parts outside the CDR3, is KAGVTQTPRYLIKTRGQQVTLSCSPISGHRSVSWYQQTPGQGLQFLFEYFSETQRNKGNFPGRFSGRQFSNSRSEMNVSTLELGDSALYLCASPRGGLTTSAEQFFGPGTRLTVL.